Listed here are 26 T cell receptor beta chains from one sample, sequenced in a study of blood T cells in healthy people across ages. Primers used in a second PCR of about 7 to 12 cycles were a sample-barcoded 5' primer and a J-beta primer mix. MiXCR, run by TCRdb on the 5' RACE reads, gives a single entry per CDR3 protein. The sample shows some 1,000,000 distinct CDR3 sequences, under 30% of them seen only once. Separately, the same data were catalogued under a study of T cells of mothers and their children.

Sequenced material: blood. The receptors stem from a girl aged 2 to 9 in good health.

Points on this clonotype: At one boundary the junction diverges from the germline segment, which might be a read error. The chain joins TRBV5-1 to TRBJ2-5; D is uncertain. The last part of the DNA fits TRBJ2-7 better; the J call may be wrong. The CDR3 runs to 16 residues. Germline V gives CDR1 SGHRS, CDR2 YFSETQ. The CDR3 reads CTSSFDMGLEAYEQYF. CDR3 DNA sequence: TGCACCAGCAGCTTCGATATGGGGTTGGAAGCCTACGAGCAGTACTTC.

This clonotype has just a few counts. V gene TRBV27 combines with J gene TRBJ1-1; D is uncertain. CDR1 is MNHEY, CDR2 SMNVEV, per germline (reference sequence). Trimming pared 6 bases from V and 4 bases from J, leaving 15 bases between. This CDR3 comprises 14 residues. The CDR3 is CASRNDPWATEAFF. As DNA, the CDR3 is TGTGCCAGCAGGAACGACCCTTGGGCCACTGAAGCTTTCTTT.

The table lists this clonotype with a few counts. The rearrangement links TRBV28 to TRBJ1-2, with D possibly TRBD1 on 5 matching bases. Per the germline V gene, CDR1 is MDHEN and CDR2 is SYDVKM. Trimming took 4 bases from V and 6 from J, leaving 21 bases between them. The CDR3 loop spans 16 amino acids. For the CDR3, the DNA is TGTGCCAGCAGTTCCCGGGAGGGACTAATGACGGATGGCTACACCTTC. This encodes CASSSREGLMTDGYTF.

This sequence joins TRBV10-3 and TRBJ2-5, with a weak D call TRBD2 (5 bases). Looked up from germline, CDR1 is ENHRY and CDR2 is SYGVKD. V dropped 10 bases and J dropped 2 bases, with 14 bases sitting between them. The CDR3 loop spans 13 amino acids. The CDR3: CATSSRTQETQYF. CDR3 nucleotide sequence: TGTGCCACCTCTAGCAGAACACAAGAGACCCAGTACTTC.

The J gene is TRBJ2-7, the V gene TRBV14; tentative D call: TRBD2 (5 bases). V was clipped by 7 bases and J by 5 bases, with 18 bases between them. The CDR3 contains 14 residues. CDR1 SGHDN and CDR2 FVKESK come from the germline V gene. CDR3 amino acids: CASTKEVGEDEQYF. The CDR3 DNA sequence: TGTGCCAGCACCAAGGAGGTGGGCGAAGACGAGCAGTACTTC.

CDR3 bases: TGCGCCAGCAGCTTGGCCGGGTTGGTAGCGGGAGTTAGAGATGAGCAGTTCTTC. It yields the protein CASSLAGLVAGVRDEQFF. V gene TRBV5-1 combines with J gene TRBJ2-1, with 9 positions matching TRBD2. Germline V gene data show CDR1 as SGHRS and CDR2 as YFSETQ. This CDR3 spans 18 amino acids. Losses at the gene ends were 0 bases for V and 8 bases for J; bases not matched to a gene: 15.

V is TRBV5-1 and J is TRBJ2-5, with D maybe TRBD1 (6 bases). The closer fit of TRBJ2-7 to the DNA end suggests the J call may be wrong. Germline V CDR1 and CDR2: SGHRS, YFSETQ. This CDR3 is built from 20 residues. The CDR3 DNA is TGCGCCAGCAGCATAAAAACAGGGTCGCTTTGGGGAGAGGAGACCTACGAGCAGTACTTC. This translates into CASSIKTGSLWGEETYEQYF.

This chain joins TRBV28 and TRBJ1-2, with D tentatively TRBD1 (5 bases). The CDR3 has 14 amino acids. V was shortened by 6 bases and J by 8 bases, with 19 bases between the two germline ends. The germline V gene has CDR1 MDHEN and CDR2 SYDVKM. DNA for the CDR3: TGTGCCAGCAGGCTACCGGGACCCCGAGGGGGCTACACCTTC. Protein product: CASRLPGPRGGYTF.

There are a few counts of this clonotype. V gene TRBV14 combines with J gene TRBJ2-7; 13 bases match TRBD2. Germline lookup yields CDR1 SGHDN and CDR2 FVKESK. V trimming: 4 bases; J trimming: 6 bases; junction bases outside the gene matches: 9. The CDR3 runs 16 residues. The CDR3 spells CASSPPGLAGVFEQYF. The CDR3 nucleotides read TGTGCCAGCAGCCCCCCAGGACTAGCGGGAGTTTTCGAGCAGTACTTC.

The chain joins TRBV12-3 or TRBV12-4 to TRBJ2-5; 8 nucleotides align to TRBD2. V gave up 4 bases and J gave up 5 bases; unmatched junction bases: 12. This CDR3 spans 16 amino acids. CDR3 protein: CASSSWRAGADETQYF. CDR3 nucleotides: TGTGCCAGCAGTTCGTGGAGAGCGGGAGCGGATGAGACCCAGTACTTC.

V usage is TRBV9 and J usage is TRBJ2-1; 10 nucleotides match TRBD2. CDR1 is SGDLS and CDR2 is YYNGEE in the germline V gene. The CDR3 consists of 15 residues. The V segment lost 0 bases and the J segment 8 bases; nucleotides outside the gene matches: 5. CDR3 coding DNA: TGTGCCAGCAGCGTAGATCTAGCGGGAGCCCATGAGCAGTTCTTC. Translation gives CASSVDLAGAHEQFF.

The rearrangement uses TRBV20-1 and TRBJ2-5; D is unclear. Trimming removed 4 bases from V and 3 bases from J, with 9 bases in between. The CDR3 is made up of 12 amino acids. The germline gives CDR1 DFQATT, CDR2 SNEGSKA (reference sequence). The CDR3 region is CSAKPQKETQYF. In nucleotides, the CDR3 is TGCAGTGCTAAGCCCCAAAAAGAGACCCAGTACTTC.

Only a few counts were recorded for this clonotype. The chain has TRBV7-9 and TRBJ2-5; D might be TRBD1 (5 bases). The DNA end is a closer match to TRBJ2-7, so the J assignment may be wrong. The CDR3 length is 15 residues. Germline CDR1 reads SEHNR; CDR2 reads FQNEAQ (reference sequence). The DNA of the CDR3 is TGTGCCAGCAGCCCCGGACGGACACCCTCCTACGAGCAGTACTTC. It is translated as CASSPGRTPSYEQYF.

This clonotype was counted only a few times. The DNA is left out, because the CDR3 cannot be placed on it with certainty; the CDR3 is given as TCRdb lists it. The rearrangement joins TRBV12-5 to TRBJ2-5. The length of the CDR3 is 11 amino acids, counting both ends. CDR1 LGHNT and CDR2 FRNRAP come from the germline V gene. This CDR3 reads CASGFLETQYF.

This clonotype occurred a few times. The rearrangement links TRBV20-1 to TRBJ2-3; 7 positions match TRBD1. Trimming cost V 0 bases and J 8 bases; bases outside gene matches: 8. This CDR3 contains 14 residues. Germline V gene lookup returns CDR1 DFQATT and CDR2 SNEGSKA (reference sequence). Written as DNA, the CDR3 is TGCAGTGCTAGAGATCAGGGGGTTAGTCTTACGCAGTATTTT. It encodes CSARDQGVSLTQYF.

The gene calls are TRBV21-1 and TRBJ2-7. TRBV21-1 is tagged as a pseudogene. There are 14 residues in the CDR3. The CDR3 here is CASSKVGSSYEQYF. The DNA for the CDR3 is TGTGCCAGCAGCAAAGTGGGCAGCTCCTACGAGCAGTACTTC.

The chain couples TRBV7-8 to TRBJ1-2; D is ambiguous. Germline loops: CDR1 SGHVS, CDR2 FQNEAQ. V was shortened by 4 bases and J by 8 bases, with 11 bases between the two germline ends. This CDR3 spans 12 amino acids. CDR3 coding DNA: TGTGCCAGCAGCTCCCAGAAACTAGGCTACACCTTC. It yields the protein CASSSQKLGYTF.

This clonotype has a handful of counts. V gene TRBV2 combines with J gene TRBJ1-1, with unresolved D. Germline values: CDR1 SNHLY, CDR2 FYNNEI. This CDR3 is 15 amino acids long. V was pared by 7 bases and J by 0 bases, with 15 bases between. The CDR3 spells CASKEQLGMNTEAFF. The DNA for the CDR3 is TGTGCCAGCAAAGAGCAGCTAGGCATGAACACTGAAGCTTTCTTT.

Ten or more counts support this clonotype. The chain uses TRBV2 and TRBJ2-7, with 14 nucleotides matching TRBD2. The germline CDR1 and CDR2 sequences are SNHLY and FYNNEI. J gave up 4 bases and V 9 bases, and 5 bases lay outside the gene matches. This CDR3 spans 14 amino acids. CDR3 loop: CASLGTSGSYEQYF. CDR3 nucleotide sequence: TGTGCCAGTCTTGGGACTAGCGGGAGTTACGAGCAGTACTTC.

The genes are TRBV9 and TRBJ2-7; 9 bases agree with TRBD1. Germline trimming cut 3 bases from V and 4 bases from J; bases unmatched to any gene: 8. This CDR3 has 15 residues. Per germline, CDR1 SGDLS and CDR2 YYNGEE. The CDR3: CASSGGQGITYEQYF. DNA of the CDR3: TGTGCCAGCAGCGGGGGACAGGGTATAACATACGAGCAGTACTTC.

This clonotype was detected only a few times. V is TRBV9 and J is TRBJ2-3; 9 bases are shared with TRBD2. The V segment lost 1 base and the J segment 2 bases; nucleotides outside the gene matches: 2. Germline CDR1 and CDR2: SGDLS and YYNGEE. The CDR3 sequence is 15 residues long. CDR3 nucleotides: TGTGCCAGCAGCGTACAGCGGGGGGCCACAGATACGCAGTATTTT. Protein: CASSVQRGATDTQYF.

The chain combines TRBV7-8 with TRBJ2-1, with unresolved D. The CDR3 extends over 14 amino acids. V lost 4 bases, J lost 8 bases, and 15 bases lay in between. From germline, CDR1 is SGHVS and CDR2 FQNEAQ. CDR3 DNA sequence: TGTGCCAGCAGCTCCTACCCTCCTCTGGATGAGCAGTTCTTC. Protein product: CASSSYPPLDEQFF.

The rearrangement uses TRBV14 and TRBJ2-1; 9 bases fit TRBD2. V gave up 7 bases and J gave up 3 bases; unmatched junction bases: 10. Per the germline V gene, CDR1 is SGHDN and CDR2 is FVKESK. The CDR3 covers 16 residues. This CDR3 is CASTTRTSAHYNEQFF. The CDR3 bases are TGTGCCAGCACCACGAGGACTAGCGCCCACTACAATGAGCAGTTCTTC.

V gene TRBV4-2 combines with J gene TRBJ1-1; tentative D call: TRBD1 (5 bases). In germline, CDR1 is LGHNA, CDR2 YNFKEQ. The CDR3 length is 15 residues. Trimming left V 4 bases short and J 5 bases short, with 17 bases between. CDR3 residues: CASSLGGSVRTEAFF. The DNA of the CDR3 is TGTGCCAGCAGCCTGGGGGGTTCGGTAAGGACTGAAGCTTTCTTT.

This CDR3 is CSARATGVYSGDGYTF. For the CDR3, the DNA is TGCAGTGCTAGAGCGACAGGGGTGTATTCGGGCGATGGCTACACCTTC. V gene TRBV20-1 combines with J gene TRBJ1-2; TRBD1 matches at 8 bases. The V segment lost 1 base and the J segment 6 bases; nucleotides outside the gene matches: 13. This CDR3 spans 16 amino acids. The germline V gene has CDR1 DFQATT and CDR2 SNEGSKA (reference sequence).

Only a few counts were recorded for this clonotype. The rearrangement uses TRBV15 and TRBJ2-1; 11 nucleotides line up with TRBD2. CDR3 length equals 15 residues. Germline-derived CDR1 and CDR2 are LNHNV and YYDKDF (reference sequence). Trimming at V came to 4 bases and at J to 8 bases, leaving 7 bases not matched to a gene. The CDR3 nucleotides read TGTGCCACCAGCAAAGAGACTAGCGGGACCCATGAGCAGTTCTTC. This translates into CATSKETSGTHEQFF.